The entry below describes one T cell receptor (beta chain). Next came a second PCR, run for about 7 to 12 cycles, which used a sample-barcoded 5' primer along with a J-beta primer mix. TCRdb analysed the 5' RACE reads with MiXCR anew, one entry per CDR3 protein. The sample shows 710,000 or so distinct CDR3 sequences, about a third of them seen only once. This sample is part of a study of blood T cells in healthy people across ages. This clonotype was sampled from a woman of 80 years or more in good health. Specimen: blood.

The chain's CDR3 is CASSVAQGAGNYGYTF. The CDR3 DNA reads TGTGCCAGCAGCGTAGCTCAGGGGGCCGGAAACTATGGCTACACCTTC. This chain uses TRBV9 with TRBJ1-2; 8 bases line up with TRBD1. This CDR3 has 16 residues. The trim removed 0 bases at V and 2 bases at J, leaving 6 bases unmatched. Germline CDR1 reads SGDLS; CDR2 reads YYNGEE.